These 20 T cell receptor beta chains were sequenced from one sample in a study of Graves' ophthalmopathy and Graves' hyperthyroidism (dated by TCRdb to the late 2010s). Data came from an Illumina HiSeq 2000. TCR beta CDR3 regions were amplified from RNA transcripts for repertoire sequencing. A first-round RT-PCR used HTBI primers with the Qiagen OneStep RT-PCR kit, followed by a second-round multiplex PCR, size selection and purification. In TCRdb, the public reads were trimmed at Q25 with fastp and aligned with MiXCR, with productive beta chains retained. All rows with the same CDR3 protein become a single entry with the most common DNA and genes. The sample profile shows about 1.1 million distinct CDR3 sequences; 35% to 45% of them were found once. Together, the top ten hold approximately 10% of the sample. Specimen: peripheral blood or thyroid tissue (not recorded which). These receptors all stem from an adult man with Graves' hyperthyroidism.

There are many counts of this clonotype. This sequence joins TRBV7-3 and TRBJ2-2, with D hard to call. Germline loops: CDR1 SGHTA, CDR2 FQGTGA. V was trimmed by 1 base and J by 4 bases, leaving 4 bases between them. The length of the CDR3 is 13 residues. Written as DNA, the CDR3 is TGTGCCAGCAGCTTAAAACTCACCGGGGAGCTGTTTTTT. Residues: CASSLKLTGELFF. Full variable domain (missing parts from reference TRBV7-3 and TRBJ2-2): GAGVSQTPSNKVTEKGKYVELRCDPISGHTALYWYRQSLGQGPEFLIYFQGTGAADDSGLPNDRFFAVRPEGSVSTLKIQRTERGDSAVYLCASSLKLTGELFFGEGSRLTVL.

This clonotype was counted a few times. This chain joins TRBV30 and TRBJ2-5, with D perhaps matching TRBD2 (6 bases). CDR1 is GTSNPN and CDR2 is SVGIG in the germline V gene (reference sequence). The CDR3 contains 13 residues. Deletions cut 2 bases from V and 4 bases from J, with 11 bases between. This chain's CDR3 is CAWSSGVGETQYF. In DNA, the CDR3 is TGTGCCTGGAGTTCGGGGGTTGGAGAGACCCAGTACTTC.

This clonotype was observed at least ten times. The chain links TRBV5-1 to TRBJ1-2; D is undetermined. The CDR3 sequence is 16 residues long. Germline V gives CDR1 SGHRS, CDR2 YFSETQ. Trimming left V 1 base short and J 0 bases short, with 13 bases between. CDR3 nucleotides: TGCGCCAGCAGCTTGTCCGGGCTCAACCCTAACTATGGCTACACCTTC. Translated: CASSLSGLNPNYGYTF.

In its sample, this clonotype was seen a few times. DNA of the CDR3: TGTGCCAGCTCAATCGGACAGGGAAGCTCCTACGAGCAGTACTTC. This codes for CASSIGQGSSYEQYF. The gene calls are TRBV12-3 or TRBV12-4 and TRBJ2-7, with TRBD1 matching 8 bases. Trimming at V came to 8 bases and at J to 0 bases, leaving 9 bases not matched to a gene. This CDR3 is built from 15 residues.

In the case of this clonotype: The junction and the germline gene differ at one end; a read error may be behind it. The chain links TRBV24-1 to TRBJ1-5; D ambiguous. Germline CDR1 KGHDR, CDR2 SFDVKD. The CDR3 extends over 15 amino acids. The CDR3 DNA sequence: TGTGCCAGCAGTTTGTACCGGGAGGCCAATCAGCCCCAGCATTTT. Residues: CASSLYREANQPQHF.

Notes on this clonotype: A read error may be the cause here, since a much bigger clone is one base away. The chain uses TRBV4-3 and TRBJ1-5; D is unresolved. The last part of the DNA fits TRBJ2-3 better; the J call may be wrong. The CDR3 has 14 amino acids. Germline-derived CDR1 and CDR2 are LGHNA and YSLEER. CDR3 bases: TGCGCCAGCAGCCAAGATGTGGGCAATCAGCCCCAGTATTTT. The encoded protein is CASSQDVGNQPQYF.

This clonotype came up many times. The chain uses TRBV9 and TRBJ2-7, with D perhaps matching TRBD2 (6 bases). The germline V gene encodes CDR1 SGDLS and CDR2 YYNGEE. The CDR3 sequence is 15 residues long. Trimming shortened V by 0 bases and J by 3 bases, and 13 bases separated the two germline ends. CDR3 bases: TGTGCCAGCAGCGTAGGAGTAGCGGACGTCTACGAGCAGTACTTC. This translates into CASSVGVADVYEQYF.

The chain combines TRBV28 with TRBJ2-7, with D perhaps matching TRBD1 (8 bases). This CDR3 region has 15 residues. Between the trimmed V and J ends, which lost 8 bases and 2 bases, there was a span of 19 bases. Germline values: CDR1 MDHEN, CDR2 SYDVKM. The CDR3, as DNA: TGTGCCAGCCAACTCCAGGGGGCGGGAGCCTACGAGCAGTACTTC. As protein: CASQLQGAGAYEQYF.

The chain uses TRBV7-8 and TRBJ2-7; 7 bases are shared with TRBD2. V was clipped by 3 bases and J by 6 bases; unmatched bases: 17. This CDR3 is 17 amino acids long. Looked up from germline, CDR1 is SGHVS and CDR2 is FQNEAQ. CDR3 nucleotide sequence: TGTGCCAGCAGCTTTACGCCCCCCTGGGAGGGCCCCTCCGAGCAGTACTTC. Residues: CASSFTPPWEGPSEQYF.

This clonotype was recorded a few times. The chain is built from TRBV24-1 and TRBJ1-1, with 10 bases fitting TRBD1. Trimming cost V 3 bases and J 5 bases; bases outside gene matches: 5. The CDR3 is 15 residues long. Germline V gene sequence: CDR1 KGHDR, CDR2 SFDVKD. For the CDR3, the DNA is TGTGCCACCAGTGATACCGGGACAGGGGTAACTGAAGCTTTCTTT. Residues: CATSDTGTGVTEAFF.

J is TRBJ2-5 and V is TRBV20-1; unclear D gene. V lost 0 bases to trimming and J lost 4 bases, with 12 bases between them. The CDR3 sequence is 14 residues long. Germline V gene sequence: CDR1 DFQATT, CDR2 SNEGSKA (reference sequence). Here the CDR3 DNA reads TGCAGTGCTAGAGATGCATGGTGGGGAGAGACCCAGTACTTC. It encodes CSARDAWWGETQYF.

This clonotype was counted many times. The chain uses TRBV10-3 and TRBJ2-2; either TRBD1 or TRBD2 may supply D (5 bases each). The V end was cut by 11 bases, the J end by 5 bases, with 12 bases between. This CDR3 comprises 12 residues. Germline V gene data show CDR1 as ENHRY and CDR2 as SYGVKD. CDR3 in amino acids: CAGGTGTGELFF. CDR3 in DNA: TGTGCCGGGGGTACAGGAACCGGGGAGCTGTTTTTT.

This clonotype was recorded at least ten times. The chain is built from TRBV7-2 and TRBJ1-5; D is perhaps TRBD1 (5 bases). The CDR3 has 16 amino acids. Germline CDR1 is SGHTA and CDR2 is FQGNSA. V lost 4 bases and J lost 0, with 13 bases in between. The CDR3 loop is CASSWGTGYSNQPQHF. For the CDR3, the DNA is TGTGCCAGCAGCTGGGGCACGGGGTATAGCAATCAGCCCCAGCATTTT.

This clonotype was recorded at least ten times. The genes are TRBV5-1 and TRBJ1-1; 8 nucleotides line up with TRBD1. V gave up 4 bases and J gave up 5 bases; unmatched junction bases: 7. Germline CDR1 SGHRS, CDR2 YFSETQ. This CDR3 has 14 amino acids. In nucleotides, the CDR3 is TGCGCCAGCAGCCAGGACAGGGCGGAGACTGAAGCTTTCTTT. As protein: CASSQDRAETEAFF.

This clonotype has a handful of counts. V gene TRBV4-1 combines with J gene TRBJ1-4; 7 nucleotides line up with TRBD1. CDR1 and CDR2 (germline): MGHRA, YSYEKL. There are 19 residues in the CDR3. V lost 0 bases and J lost 4; bases outside the gene matches: 14. CDR3 sequence reads: CASSQDITGAVPSNEKLFF. CDR3 bases: TGCGCCAGCAGCCAAGACATAACAGGGGCCGTACCGAGTAATGAAAAACTGTTTTTT.

The rearrangement links TRBV15 to TRBJ2-7; TRBD1 matches at 9 bases. V lost 5 bases, J lost 7 bases, and 15 bases stayed unmatched. The CDR3 sequence is 16 residues long. Looked up from germline, CDR1 is LNHNV and CDR2 is YYDKDF (reference sequence). The CDR3 bases are TGTGCCACCAGCGGATCGGGACAGGGCTCTGGTGGAGAGCAGTACTTC. Translating it yields CATSGSGQGSGGEQYF.

As concerns this clonotype: One end of the junction varies from germline; a read error may be responsible. V and J are TRBV7-9 and TRBJ2-7; D could derive from TRBD1 or TRBD2 (5 bases each). CDR1 and CDR2 (germline): SEHNR, FQNEAQ (reference sequence). This CDR3 is built from 13 residues. As DNA, the CDR3 is TGTACCAGCAGCCCGGGGCAATCCTACGAGCAGTACTTC. Protein sequence: CTSSPGQSYEQYF.

This clonotype was seen a handful of times. V usage is TRBV10-3 and J usage is TRBJ2-7; D possibly corresponds to TRBD2 (6 bases). Trimming removed 2 bases from V and 0 bases from J, with 14 bases in between. Per the germline V gene, CDR1 is ENHRY and CDR2 is SYGVKD. The CDR3 covers 16 residues. CDR3 sequence reads: CAISERMGGNSYEQYF. The DNA of the CDR3 is TGTGCCATCAGTGAGCGGATGGGGGGAAACTCCTACGAGCAGTACTTC.

Only a few counts were recorded for this clonotype. The rearrangement uses TRBV10-3 and TRBJ2-3; 7 bases match TRBD1. The V segment lost 6 bases and the J segment 1 base; nucleotides outside the gene matches: 4. The CDR3 consists of 14 residues. Looked up from germline, CDR1 is ENHRY and CDR2 is SYGVKD. The CDR3, as DNA: TGTGCCATCAGCCTGACAGGGCGCACAGATACGCAGTATTTT. It translates to CAISLTGRTDTQYF.

This sequence joins TRBV10-3 and TRBJ1-2; a weak D match, TRBD1 (6 bases). Trimming removed 8 bases at V and 2 bases at J, with 15 bases between. This CDR3 region has 14 residues. CDR1 is ENHRY, CDR2 SYGVKD, per germline. In DNA form, the CDR3 reads TGTGCCATCGAGGCGGCCGGGGGCAACTATGGCTACACCTTC. This sequence encodes CAIEAAGGNYGYTF.